This T cell receptor beta chain emerged from a study of identical twins. The study, taken as a whole, reports: Weaker excess sharing between twins was seen in beta out-of-frame sequences.

As to this clonotype: Its antigen is still unknown.

TCRdb re-derived calls from the 5' RACE reads in MiXCR, one entry per CDR3 protein. Among 240,000 or so distinct CDR3 sequences listed, roughly 13% were seen once. Trimming at V came to 1 base and at J to 3 bases, leaving 7 bases not matched to a gene. The germline V gene has CDR1 MDHEN and CDR2 SYDVKM. The CDR3 has 17 residues. This sample was shared with a second study, whose subject was yellow fever vaccine responses in identical twins.

The TCR originated in a woman aged 18-29 years in good health. Material for sequencing was memory (CD45RO+) T cells sorted from blood. This chain joins TRBV28 and TRBJ2-2, with TRBD1 matching 8 bases. CDR3: CASSLSDQGAYTGELFF. Here the CDR3 DNA reads TGTGCCAGCAGTTTATCGGACCAGGGGGCTTACACCGGGGAGCTGTTTTTT.